Listed here are 32 T cell receptor beta chains from one sample, sequenced in a study of CD8+ T cells in alopecia areata. Treatment specified: oral pan-JAK inhibitor, 5-10 mg twice daily. The authors extracted RNA and reverse transcribed it into cDNA as the sequencing template. Profiling relied on immunoSEQ multiplex PCR, and the TCRdb table lists in-frame clones only, not all of them. In the table there are about 220,000 clones, under 60% of which are singletons. Material: CD4+ T cells sorted from blood, obtained at week 4, from a patient treated with tofacitinib. The receptor set was obtained from a human donor with alopecia areata.

This clone was detected a few times. V gene TRBV5-1 combines with J gene TRBJ2-1; 11 nucleotides match TRBD1. J gave up 7 bases and V 4 bases, and 4 bases lay outside the gene matches. The CDR3 contains 14 residues. Looked up from germline, CDR1 is SGHRS and CDR2 is YFSETQ. The CDR3 reads CASSQGQGVNEQFF. As DNA, the CDR3 is TGCGCCAGCAGCCAGGGACAGGGGGTGAATGAGCAGTTCTTC.

This clone was detected a few times. The chain joins TRBV19 to TRBJ2-7; TRBD2 matches at 7 bases. Germline-derived CDR1 and CDR2 are LNHDA and SQIVND (reference sequence). With V trimmed by 4 bases and J by 0 bases, 0 bases remained unmatched. CDR3 length: 13 residues. The CDR3, as DNA: TGTGCCAGTAGTAGCGGGAGCTCCTACGAGCAGTACTTC. Encoded protein: CASSSGSSYEQYF.

V gene TRBV18 combines with J gene TRBJ2-6, with D unresolved. The CDR3 is made up of 17 amino acids. CDR1 is KGHSH and CDR2 is LQKENI in the germline V gene. V lost 0 bases and J lost 4, with 13 bases in between. The CDR3 loop reads CASSPPAWVEGANVLTF. The CDR3 DNA sequence: TGTGCCAGCTCACCACCGGCGTGGGTGGAGGGGGCCAACGTCCTGACTTTC.

The gene calls are TRBV7-3 and TRBJ2-2; D unresolved. Germline V gene sequence: CDR1 SGHTA, CDR2 FQGTGA. V lost 1 base, J lost 1 base, and 7 bases lay in between. This CDR3 region has 15 residues. CDR3 sequence: CASSLNSRNTGELFF. For the CDR3, the DNA is TGTGCCAGCAGCTTAAATTCTAGGAACACCGGGGAGCTGTTTTTT.

This clone was observed a few times. The rearrangement links TRBV18 to TRBJ2-6; D call uncertain. Per the germline V gene, CDR1 is KGHSH and CDR2 is LQKENI. V was shortened by 3 bases and J by 2 bases, with 8 bases between the two germline ends. The CDR3 runs 15 residues. The CDR3 here is CASSPSRAGANVLTF. The CDR3 DNA reads as TGTGCCAGCTCACCGTCCCGGGCTGGGGCCAACGTCCTGACTTTC. Looking up the rest from reference TRBV18 and TRBJ2-6 gives the full variable domain: NAGVMQNPRHLVRRRGQEARLRCSPMKGHSHVYWYRQLPEEGLKFMVYLQKENIIDESGMPKERFSAEFPKEGPSILRIQQVVRGDSAAYFCASSPSRAGANVLTFGAGSRLTVL.

The rearrangement joins TRBV29-1 to TRBJ1-1, with TRBD1 as a possible D gene (5 bases). The CDR3 has 14 amino acids. V was trimmed by 4 bases and J by 5 bases, leaving 17 bases between them. CDR1 and CDR2 from the germline V gene are SQVTM and ANQGSEA. The CDR3 reads CSVAIAGGVTEAFF. In DNA form, the CDR3 reads TGCAGCGTTGCGATTGCGGGAGGGGTGACTGAAGCTTTCTTT. Complete variable domain (other parts from reference TRBV29-1 and TRBJ1-1): SAVISQKPSRDICQRGTSLTIQCQVDSQVTMMFWYRQQPGQSLTLIATANQGSEATYESGFVIDKFPISRPNLTFSTLTVSNMSPEDSSIYLCSVAIAGGVTEAFFGQGTRLTVV.

This clone came up once. The V call is TRBV9, the J call TRBJ2-6; a possible D gene is TRBD1 (5 bases). The CDR3 length is 17 residues. Germline CDR1 is SGDLS and CDR2 is YYNGEE. V was clipped by 6 bases and J by 0 bases, with 16 bases between them. In DNA, the CDR3 is TGTGCCAGCACCACTGGACACCTCCTCTCTGGGGCCAACGTCCTGACTTTC. As protein: CASTTGHLLSGANVLTF. The full variable domain, its missing parts supplied by reference TRBV9 and TRBJ2-6, is DSGVTQTPKHLITATGQRVTLRCSPRSGDLSVYWYQQSLDQGLQFLIQYYNGEERAKGNILERFSAQQFPDLHSELNLSSLELGDSALYFCASTTGHLLSGANVLTFGAGSRLTVL.

The rearrangement joins TRBV7-3 to TRBJ1-2, with D possibly TRBD1 on 6 matching bases. Germline V gene lookup returns CDR1 SGHTA and CDR2 FQGTGA. This CDR3 comprises 16 residues. The V and J ends lost 4 bases and 7 bases respectively, with 22 bases between them. The CDR3 nucleotides read TGTGCCAGCAGCTCCCAGGGGACGGGACCTAGAGGTGGCTACACCTTC. It codes for CASSSQGTGPRGGYTF.

In regard to this clone: The same CDR3 also results from other DNA sequences found in this sample. This chain connects TRBV30 to TRBJ2-4; D is ambiguous. CDR1 and CDR2 (germline): GTSNPN, SVGIG (reference sequence). The CDR3 consists of 13 residues. With 1 base removed from V and 1 base from J, the gap between germline ends came to 5 bases. The chain's CDR3 is CAWSAGAKNIQYF. CDR3 DNA sequence: TGTGCCTGGAGTGCCGGGGCCAAAAACATTCAGTACTTC.

The rearrangement links TRBV4-3 to TRBJ2-7; D remains unclear. CDR1 is LGHNA and CDR2 is YSLEER in the germline V gene. Trimming removed 0 bases from V and 4 bases from J, with 7 bases in between. This CDR3 has 13 amino acids. CDR3 sequence reads: CASSQEWGYEQYF. CDR3 in DNA: TGCGCCAGCAGCCAAGAATGGGGTTACGAGCAGTACTTC.

This sequence joins TRBV30 and TRBJ1-1; 7 nucleotides match TRBD1. The V gene's germline CDR1 is GTSNPN and CDR2 SVGIG (reference sequence). Trimming cost V 0 bases and J 11 bases; bases outside gene matches: 6. This CDR3 contains 12 residues. The CDR3 here is CAWSVNRGMAFF. The CDR3 DNA reads TGTGCCTGGAGTGTCAACAGGGGAATGGCTTTCTTT.

This clone was observed a few times. The chain couples TRBV2 to TRBJ1-5, with D uncertain. The germline V and J ends were trimmed by 5 bases and 0 bases, with 14 bases remaining between them. Germline V gives CDR1 SNHLY, CDR2 FYNNEI. There are 16 residues in the CDR3. The CDR3: CASSYSGIVSNQPQHF. CDR3 sequence (DNA): TGTGCCAGCAGTTACTCCGGGATAGTTAGCAATCAGCCCCAGCATTTT.

The CDR3 here is CASGGSDTQYF. The DNA of the CDR3 is TGTGCCAGCGGGGGATCAGATACGCAGTATTTT. The chain links TRBV6-5 to TRBJ2-3; either TRBD1 or TRBD2 may fit D (5 bases each). The germline V gene has CDR1 MNHEY and CDR2 SVGAGI. Deletions cut 8 bases from V and 4 bases from J, with 7 bases between. There are 11 residues in the CDR3.

V and J are TRBV7-3 and TRBJ2-2, with D maybe TRBD2 (6 bases). The CDR3 length is 13 residues. The ends were cut back, 2 bases at V and 7 bases at J, with 8 bases in the middle. CDR1 and CDR2 (germline): SGHTA, FQGTGA. In DNA form, the CDR3 reads TGTGCCAGCAGCTTAGGAGGGTTCGGGGAGCTGTTTTTT. Its protein is CASSLGGFGELFF.

This clone was picked up a small number of times. The V gene is TRBV15, the J gene TRBJ2-7, with unresolved D. The length of the CDR3 is 13 residues. Trimming took 6 bases from V and 4 from J, leaving 13 bases between them. Germline CDR1 LNHNV, CDR2 YYDKDF (reference sequence). CDR3: CATRDSGQYEQYF. The CDR3 DNA is TGTGCCACCAGGGATTCTGGGCAATACGAGCAGTACTTC.

The sample holds a few counts of this clone. V gene TRBV4-2 combines with J gene TRBJ2-7; a weak D match, TRBD1 (6 bases). CDR1 and CDR2 (germline): LGHNA, YNFKEQ. The CDR3 sequence is 16 residues long. Trimming cost V 2 bases and J 3 bases, with 17 bases left between them. CDR3 residues: CASSQLKGQGFYEQYF. In DNA, the CDR3 is TGTGCCAGCAGCCAACTCAAGGGGCAGGGGTTCTACGAGCAGTACTTC.

This chain joins TRBV7-3 and TRBJ2-7, with D uncertain. The CDR3 sequence is 11 residues long. Germline V gives CDR1 SGHTA, CDR2 FQGTGA. The ends were cut back, 5 bases at V and 9 bases at J, with 11 bases in the middle. CDR3 loop: CASSRHIGQYF. DNA for the CDR3: TGTGCCAGCAGCCGTCATATCGGGCAGTACTTC.

The chain links TRBV18 to TRBJ1-1; D is possibly TRBD1 (6 bases). This CDR3 is 16 amino acids long. V was shortened by 3 bases and J by 1 base, with 15 bases between the two germline ends. Germline V lookup: CDR1 KGHSH, CDR2 LQKENI. Written as DNA, the CDR3 is TGTGCCAGCTCACCGTATAGACAGGCGAAGAACACTGAAGCTTTCTTT. Protein sequence: CASSPYRQAKNTEAFF. Variable domain in full (rest from reference TRBV18 and TRBJ1-1): NAGVMQNPRHLVRRRGQEARLRCSPMKGHSHVYWYRQLPEEGLKFMVYLQKENIIDESGMPKERFSAEFPKEGPSILRIQQVVRGDSAAYFCASSPYRQAKNTEAFFGQGTRLTVV.

The rearrangement uses TRBV2 and TRBJ2-3; D uncertain. Trimming pared 7 bases from V and 2 bases from J, leaving 10 bases between. Germline CDR1 is SNHLY and CDR2 is FYNNEI. This CDR3 comprises 13 residues. CDR3 loop: CASMGGYTDTQYF. In nucleotides, the CDR3 is TGTGCCAGCATGGGCGGATACACAGATACGCAGTATTTT.

This clone was recorded a few times. The CDR3 coding sequence is TGTGCCAGCAGCTTAAACTCACTCGGCAATCAGCCCCAGCATTTT. This gives the protein CASSLNSLGNQPQHF. The chain recombines TRBV7-8 with TRBJ1-5; D ambiguous. The germline CDR1 and CDR2 sequences are SGHVS and FQNEAQ. There are 15 residues in the CDR3. The V and J ends lost 2 bases and 2 bases respectively, with 10 bases between them.

The J gene is TRBJ2-3, the V gene TRBV11-2; 9 nucleotides align to TRBD2. Germline V CDR1 and CDR2: SGHAT, FQNNGV. The CDR3 consists of 15 residues. V lost 5 bases, J lost 5 bases, and 8 bases stayed unmatched. In nucleotides, the CDR3 is TGTGCCAGCAGCATCCGCGGGGGGGAGGGAGATACGCAGTATTTT. Translating it yields CASSIRGGEGDTQYF.

The chain couples TRBV29-1 to TRBJ1-1, with TRBD1 matching 8 bases. Trimming at V came to 4 bases and at J to 0 bases, leaving 4 bases not matched to a gene. The CDR3 is made up of 14 amino acids. CDR1 SQVTM and CDR2 ANQGSEA come from the germline V gene. In DNA form, the CDR3 reads TGCAGCGTTGTGGACAGGGCTATGAACACTGAAGCTTTCTTT. Translating it yields CSVVDRAMNTEAFF.

This chain joins TRBV7-6 and TRBJ2-1; a possible D gene is TRBD2 (6 bases). The CDR3 loop spans 14 amino acids. Between the trimmed V and J ends, which lost 1 base and 6 bases, there was a span of 10 bases. Germline V gene data show CDR1 as SGHVS and CDR2 as FNYEAQ. CDR3 in DNA: TGTGCCAGCAGCTTAGGCTTTAGCGGCAATGAGCAGTTCTTC. Its translation is CASSLGFSGNEQFF.

This clone was counted once. J is TRBJ1-2 and V is TRBV9, with D possibly matching TRBD1 (6 bases). V was trimmed by 0 bases and J by 3 bases, leaving 15 bases between them. Looked up from germline, CDR1 is SGDLS and CDR2 is YYNGEE. The CDR3 covers 16 residues. The CDR3 nucleotides read TGTGCCAGCAGCGTAGGTCCTGGGGGCCGGGACTATGGCTACACCTTC. Residues: CASSVGPGGRDYGYTF.

The chain uses TRBV29-1 and TRBJ2-1; D may be TRBD2 (6 bases). CDR3 size: 11 residues. V was clipped by 0 bases and J by 15 bases, with 12 bases between them. Germline-derived CDR1 and CDR2 are SQVTM and ANQGSEA. The CDR3 protein is CSVEDRRVRFF. The DNA for the CDR3 is TGCAGCGTTGAAGATAGGAGGGTGCGGTTCTTC.

The chain has TRBV7-3 and TRBJ2-3, with 9 bases that match TRBD2. Per germline, CDR1 SGHTA and CDR2 FQGTGA. The J segment lost 4 bases and the V segment lost 7 bases, leaving 9 bases of the junction unmatched. This CDR3 region has 15 residues. The CDR3 region has the DNA TGTGCCAGCACGAAGCGGGGGGCTGCGTCAGATACGCAGTATTTT. Translated, it gives CASTKRGAASDTQYF.

This clone was seen many times. This chain links TRBV19 with TRBJ2-2; 8 bases align to TRBD2. The V gene end was trimmed by 4 bases and the J gene end by 0 bases; junction bases not matched to a gene: 4. Per germline, CDR1 LNHDA and CDR2 SQIVND (reference sequence). The CDR3 contains 16 residues. The DNA for the CDR3 is TGTGCCAGTAGTACCCGAGCGGGAGCGAACACCGGGGAGCTGTTTTTT. Amino acids: CASSTRAGANTGELFF.

The chain carries TRBV10-3 and TRBJ1-2, with 8 bases aligning to TRBD1. The CDR3 is made up of 15 amino acids. The V and J ends lost 3 bases and 8 bases, in that order; junction bases with no gene match: 11. CDR1 is ENHRY, CDR2 SYGVKD, per germline. The CDR3: CAISDRTGNLGGYTF. In DNA form, the CDR3 reads TGTGCCATCAGTGATAGGACAGGGAACTTAGGAGGCTACACCTTC.

This chain connects TRBV6-4 to TRBJ2-1; TRBD1 matches at 9 bases. This CDR3 spans 15 amino acids. V lost 2 bases to trimming and J lost 6 bases; unmatched junction nucleotides: 5. Germline V CDR1 and CDR2: MRHNA, SNTAGT. CDR3 in DNA: TGTGCCAGCAGTGACCAGGGACAGGGTGGCAATGAGCAGTTCTTC. Translating it yields CASSDQGQGGNEQFF.

In this sample, this clone turned up a few times. The chain couples TRBV29-1 to TRBJ2-2, with TRBD1 identical over 8 bases. This CDR3 contains 15 residues. Germline V gene lookup returns CDR1 SQVTM and CDR2 ANQGSEA. Trimming cost V 6 bases and J 3 bases; bases outside gene matches: 9. The CDR3 DNA sequence: TGCAGCGTGGGGGCCGCAGGGGGCGACACCGGGGAGCTGTTTTTT. Residues: CSVGAAGGDTGELFF.

This clone appeared a few times. V and J are TRBV7-6 and TRBJ2-3; 7 nucleotides match TRBD2. This CDR3 comprises 14 residues. Germline V gene lookup returns CDR1 SGHVS and CDR2 FNYEAQ. V shed 1 base and J 3 bases; nucleotides not matched to a gene: 1. The CDR3 nucleotides are TGTGCCAGCAGCTTAGTCGGGAGGACAGATACGCAGTATTTT. Residues: CASSLVGRTDTQYF.

This clone was detected a few times. The chain links TRBV4-3 to TRBJ1-1; no firm D call. CDR1 and CDR2 (germline): LGHNA, YSLEER. The CDR3 covers 15 residues. With 3 bases removed from V and 5 bases from J, the gap between germline ends came to 16 bases. The CDR3 DNA reads TGCGCCAGCAGCCACACGGACCTGTCGGGTACTGAAGCTTTCTTT. Translation gives CASSHTDLSGTEAFF.